This record concerns one T cell receptor (beta chain) sequence. Its antigen is currently unknown. The data were taken from a study of chemoradiotherapy in HPV16-positive cancers. Study-wide results and caveats: In HPV16-positive patients, HPV-responsive T-cell expansion tracked better recurrence-free survival. Candidate HPV-specific clones and E7-related TCR motifs grew in tumor during treatment. Functional assays defining HPV-specific T cells used only a couple of HPV16-positive patients.

Assay used: immunoSEQ multiplex PCR; TCRdb lists only in-frame clones, some missing. The table has 15,000 or so clones, approximately 75% seen once. Repertoires were sampled repeatedly during chemoradiotherapy. This TCR was recovered from a human donor with HPV-associated anogenital cancer. Sample collection occurred from a patient who underwent chemoradiotherapy.

Here the CDR3 reads CASSLKRRANEKLFF. The CDR3, as DNA: TGTGCCAGCAGCTTAAAGCGACGGGCAAATGAAAAACTGTTTTTT. The chain is built from TRBV7-9 and TRBJ1-4; no clear D gene. The V gene's germline CDR1 is SEHNR and CDR2 FQNEAQ (reference sequence). With 2 bases removed from V and 5 bases from J, the gap between germline ends came to 12 bases. The length of the CDR3 is 15 residues.